Sequencing of this T cell receptor beta chain was carried out in a study of CD8 T cells in ankylosing spondylitis. Whole-study results and caveats: In ankylosing spondylitis blood, a motif of roughly 8 highly homologous TCR beta variants appeared characteristic. Clones that were linked to disease were CD8+ and were relatively rare in peripheral blood. Disease-linked clones were reportedly significantly enriched in matched ankylosing spondylitis synovial fluid.

This CDR3 is built from 19 residues. V lost 0 bases to trimming and J lost 4 bases; unmatched junction nucleotides: 12. Germline-derived CDR1 and CDR2 are DFQATT and SNEGSKA (reference sequence). This clonotype was observed a few times. The antigen is undetermined. By quantitative 5'-RACE with molecular barcodes, the TCR beta libraries were made. TCRdb reprocessed the 5' RACE reads via MiXCR and lists one record per CDR3 protein. Of around 770,000 distinct CDR3 sequences listed, approximately 10% are singletons. This sequence originates from a male donor with ankylosing spondylitis. J is TRBJ2-1 and V is TRBV20-1, with 13 nucleotides matching TRBD2. The sample was blood, either unsorted or a sorted T cell fraction (not recorded which). CDR3 loop: CSARDEGLAGFRWYNEQFF. The CDR3 DNA follows: TGCAGTGCTAGAGACGAGGGACTAGCGGGATTTAGATGGTACAATGAGCAGTTCTTC.